The clone carrying this T cell receptor (beta chain) came up many times. Antigen unknown. This specimen belongs to a study of T cells in Graves' hyperthyroidism and ophthalmopathy. General study points: A model of 13 V-J pairs discriminated ophthalmopathy from stable hyperthyroidism.

Ophthalmopathy patients had moderate-to-severe active disease, CAS ≥3, NOSPECS ≥4, and disease duration under 3 months. RNA transcripts gave rise to amplified TCR beta CDR3 regions. Using the HTBI primer set, a first-round RT-PCR was run on the TCR CDR3. TCRdb itself ran the multiplex PCR reads through MiXCR, one entry per CDR3 protein. The sample contains fewer than 550,000 distinct CDR3 sequences, approximately 24% of which appear only once. The CDR3 runs to 15 residues. V lost 7 bases, J lost 0 bases, and 15 bases lay in between. The source is a woman between 25 and 40 years old with Graves' ophthalmopathy. What was sequenced was blood. The rearrangement joins TRBV12-3 or TRBV12-4 to TRBJ1-2; no clear D gene. CDR3 coding DNA: TGTGCCAGCACCCTTGACGGGATAGCTAACTATGGCTACACCTTC. Translation: CASTLDGIANYGYTF.